This T cell receptor (beta chain) appears in the sequencing data of a study of low-dose radiotherapy and immunotherapy resistance in tumors. Study-wide context: Intravenous administration to patients comprised nivolumab at 240 mg every two weeks and ipilimumab at 1 mg/kg every six weeks.

Gene-specific TRAV and TRBV primers were used for first-strand cDNA, covering alpha and beta chains. The authors amplified TCRs for 15 to 25 PCR cycles with a constant-region primer and a V-primer adapter. TCRdb re-called the reads with MiXCR, one entry per CDR3 protein. The repertoire consists of 40,000 or so distinct CDR3 sequences, with 25% to 30% occurring once and the leading ten covering over 9.5%. Time point defined: after trial treatment. The treatment: LDRT plus nivolumab, ipilimumab, low-dose cyclophosphamide and aspirin (RACIN trial). In this sample, this clonotype turned up once. The receptor comes from a male donor with prostate cancer. Sequenced material: PBMCs, taken after low-dose radiotherapy plus immunotherapy.

The CDR3 DNA reads as TGCGCCAGCAGCTTGGGACAGCAAACCGGGGAGCAGTACTTC. It specifies CASSLGQQTGEQYF. The V gene is TRBV5-1, the J gene TRBJ2-7; tentatively, D is TRBD1 (5 bases). In germline, CDR1 is SGHRS, CDR2 YFSETQ. The germline V and J ends were trimmed by 0 bases and 7 bases, with 14 bases remaining between them. This CDR3 spans 14 amino acids.